Here is one T cell receptor beta chain with its context. This clone appeared a single time. Its recognized antigen is unknown. The record has no base qualities; no much larger clone is one base away. These data are taken from a study of blood T cell repertoires in COVID-19 (dated by TCRdb to 2018 to 2021). Regarding the research as a whole: The collaborator samples originated in the United States, Italy and Spain and spanned the acute and convalescent phases of COVID-19. Samples were obtained from the ongoing ImmuneRACE study (first 160 participants) and from about 1,300 subjects provided by 6 global collaborators. The repertoires were released in a freely available public database intended as a resource for research on the immune response to SARS-CoV-2. Subjects who had been exposed to COVID-19, were actively infected with it, or had recovered from it provided the deeply sampled blood TCRbeta repertoires that made up the dataset. Where HLA class I and class II types were available, the types were taken from metadata supplied by the sample provider, not from assay-based typing. The prospective study material was composed of cDNA or gDNA derived from T cells, B-cell-depleted T cells, or PBMCs. The sample metadata nearly always contained a de-identified subject ID, COVID-19 status, age in years and sex. What the study reported, not specific to this receptor: The quantity of clinical and demographic metadata differed by source and by participant and was supplied without curation.

TCRbeta CDR3 regions were amplified from genomic DNA using the immunoSEQ Assay, a bias-controlled multiplex PCR. The paper's data handling went like this. The number of nucleated cells in each sample was estimated from the amplification of reference gene primers within the assay. Sequence reads were collapsed and filtered to measure the absolute abundance of every unique TCRbeta CDR3 rearrangement. Productive Simpson clonality was computed per sample as the square root of Simpson's diversity index over productive rearrangements. Here the immuneACCESS table is served through TCRdb, limited to in-frame sequences with V and J called. Missing clones are a known gap in these copies; in checked studies unresolved V genes cover under half, and the rest lacks a known reason. For V, J and clone size, that table is used; D and trimming come from the DNA. The sample contains roughly 200,000 clones, 88% of them found a single time. Together, the top ten hold roughly 2.7% of the sample.

Enrolling through a virtual design, the prospective study's participants ranged in age from about 18 to 100 years and lived across roughly 24 United States geographic areas. In the prospective study, cohorts were assigned on the basis of participant-reported clinical history obtained from a screening survey and a study questionnaire. For ImmuneRACE Cohort 3, a participant was defined as recovered based on two consecutive negative NP/OP PCR tests, clearance by a healthcare professional, or resolution of symptoms. Mobile phlebotomists in the prospective study collected whole blood, serum and a nasopharyngeal or oropharyngeal swab from every participant. Participants in the prospective study had the option to provide additional blood draws and questionnaires over a roughly two-month period. Blood samples from the prospective study were shipped frozen or at room temperature prior to DNA extraction.

The sequence derives from a woman under 40 who had recovered from COVID-19. Specimen: PBMCs or T cells enriched from blood (not recorded which).

The sequenced DNA: TGTGCCAGCAGTCCTCGTATTACCTACGAGCAGTACTTC. The resulting protein is CASSPRITYEQYF. This chain is built from TRBV12-3 or TRBV12-4 and TRBJ2-7; no D gene can be assigned with confidence. Measured from the cysteine to the phenylalanine, the CDR3 is 13 residues long. Just CDR3 DNA is preserved here, 39 bases in frame from base 1. V sheds 5 bases and J sheds 2 bases, leaving 10 bases between their ends.